The 32 T cell receptor beta chains reported below all come from one sample, sequenced in a study of shared clonotypes between healthy human individuals. The table came from immunoSEQ multiplex PCR; TCRdb's copy has only in-frame clones and leaves some out. The data contain about 2.1 million clones, 85% to 95% of them seen just once; the ten biggest clones take up more than 1.5%. It was CD45RO-negative cells, positively selected for CCR7, that made up naive CD8 cells, with terminally differentiated effector memory CD45RA+ cells excluded. The sample consisted of naive CD8+ T cells from PBMCs. The receptors were gathered from a man between 18 and 29 years old in good health. Some clones in this sample may be carry-over from other donors' samples.

The J gene is TRBJ2-7, the V gene TRBV4-1, with D possibly being TRBD2 (6 bases). The germline V gene has CDR1 MGHRA and CDR2 YSYEKL. V lost 4 bases, J lost 6 bases, and 16 bases lay in between. CDR3 length equals 14 residues. The DNA of the CDR3 is TGCGCCAGCAGCCTAGGCGGGGAGTACCCCGAGCAGTACTTC. This sequence encodes CASSLGGEYPEQYF.

The chain is built from TRBV9 and TRBJ1-2; 8 nucleotides line up with TRBD1. From germline, CDR1 is SGDLS and CDR2 YYNGEE. The CDR3 totals 13 residues. Trimming took 3 bases from V and 8 from J; bases not matched to a gene: 6. The CDR3 reads CASSGGTGTGYTF. Here the CDR3 DNA reads TGTGCCAGCAGCGGAGGGACAGGCACGGGCTACACCTTC.

This chain joins TRBV28 and TRBJ2-1; the match to TRBD2 covers 11 bases. Germline CDR1 MDHEN, CDR2 SYDVKM. V dropped 5 bases and J dropped 5; count of bases not matched to a gene: 5. The CDR3 is made up of 15 amino acids. CDR3 sequence (DNA): TGTGCCAGCAGTCCGACTAGCGGGACAGACAATGAGCAGTTCTTC. Protein sequence: CASSPTSGTDNEQFF.

The chain has TRBV27 and TRBJ2-1, with D unresolved. Between the trimmed V and J ends, which lost 6 bases and 0 bases, there was a span of 12 bases. Looked up from germline, CDR1 is MNHEY and CDR2 is SMNVEV (reference sequence). The CDR3 has 15 amino acids. CDR3 protein: CASRGALSSYNEQFF. In DNA, the CDR3 is TGTGCCAGCAGGGGCGCCTTGAGCTCCTACAATGAGCAGTTCTTC.

The J gene is TRBJ2-4, the V gene TRBV7-8, with D possibly being TRBD1 (7 bases). V lost 2 bases and J lost 0, with 29 bases in between. Germline CDR1 reads SGHVS; CDR2 reads FQNEAQ. CDR3 length: 22 amino acids. CDR3 DNA sequence: TGTGCCAGCAGCTTATCGGGGGCAGTTGTAGGGGGCCCCCTCCTAGCCAAAAACATTCAGTACTTC. It is translated as CASSLSGAVVGGPLLAKNIQYF. The variable domain in full, with the rest retrieved from reference TRBV7-8 and TRBJ2-4, is GAGVSQSPRYKVAKRGQDVALRCDPISGHVSLFWYQQALGQGPEFLTYFQNEAQLDKSGLPSDRFFAERPEGSVSTLKIQRTQQEDSAVYLCASSLSGAVVGGPLLAKNIQYFGAGTRLSVL.

The rearrangement links TRBV5-1 to TRBJ2-3; TRBD1 matches 10 bases. V trimming: 4 bases; J trimming: 6 bases; junction bases outside the gene matches: 8. Germline V gene data show CDR1 as SGHRS and CDR2 as YFSETQ. The CDR3 has 15 amino acids. For the CDR3, the DNA is TGCGCCAGCAGCCTCCGCCAGGACAGGGGGGATACGCAGTATTTT. Protein product: CASSLRQDRGDTQYF.

The chain combines TRBV11-2 with TRBJ2-7; 10 positions match TRBD1. The CDR3 sequence is 16 residues long. The V gene end was trimmed by 1 base and the J gene end by 2 bases; junction bases not matched to a gene: 5. Per the germline V gene, CDR1 is SGHAT and CDR2 is FQNNGV. The CDR3 region has the DNA TGTGCCAGCAGCTTAGCGGTGACAGGGGGCGCCTACGAGCAGTACTTC. Protein sequence: CASSLAVTGGAYEQYF.

This CDR3 is CSGAWVGYEQYF. The CDR3 nucleotides are TGCAGCGGAGCATGGGTAGGCTACGAGCAGTACTTC. This chain joins TRBV29-1 and TRBJ2-7; D not resolved. This CDR3 has 12 residues. The germline V gene encodes CDR1 SQVTM and CDR2 ANQGSEA. With 7 bases removed from V and 3 bases from J, the gap between germline ends came to 13 bases.

The chain links TRBV11-2 to TRBJ1-3; D unclear. The CDR3 sequence is 15 residues long. The germline V gene has CDR1 SGHAT and CDR2 FQNNGV. V lost 1 base, J lost 4 bases, and 11 bases lay in between. CDR3 in amino acids: CASSLGSGVGNTIYF. CDR3 bases: TGTGCCAGCAGCTTAGGATCCGGGGTCGGAAACACCATATATTTT.

The CDR3 DNA is TGTGCCAGCAGTGGGAGGGGCAATGAGCAGTTCTTC. Protein product: CASSGRGNEQFF. The chain is built from TRBV2 and TRBJ2-1, with D tentatively TRBD2 (6 bases). The CDR3 runs 12 residues. Germline CDR1 is SNHLY and CDR2 is FYNNEI. The V gene lost 4 bases and the J gene lost 6 bases, with 7 bases spanning the gap.

The gene calls are TRBV7-9 and TRBJ2-7; D is undetermined. This CDR3 contains 15 residues. Trimming left V 5 bases short and J 3 bases short, with 17 bases between. In germline, CDR1 is SEHNR, CDR2 FQNEAQ (reference sequence). The CDR3 protein is CASSPSDPINYEQYF. The DNA for the CDR3 is TGTGCCAGCAGCCCGTCGGACCCCATTAACTACGAGCAGTACTTC.

The chain recombines TRBV19 with TRBJ1-5; D gene uncertain. V dropped 4 bases and J dropped 2 bases, with 9 bases sitting between them. CDR1 LNHDA and CDR2 SQIVND come from the germline V gene (reference sequence). The CDR3 length is 14 residues. The chain's CDR3 is CASSNDAGNQPQHF. DNA for the CDR3: TGTGCCAGTAGTAACGACGCGGGCAATCAGCCCCAGCATTTT.

The chain links TRBV5-6 to TRBJ2-7; D remains ambiguous. V gave up 2 bases and J gave up 6 bases, with 9 bases separating them. The CDR3 consists of 12 residues. Germline V gene data show CDR1 as SGHDT and CDR2 as YYEEEE. The CDR3 loop is CASSFPGGEQYF. As DNA, the CDR3 is TGTGCCAGCAGCTTCCCGGGCGGCGAGCAGTACTTC. Full variable domain (remainder filled in from reference TRBV5-6 and TRBJ2-7): DAGVTQSPTHLIKTRGQQVTLRCSPKSGHDTVSWYQQALGQGPQFIFQYYEEEERQRGNFPDRFSGHQFPNYSSELNVNALLLGDSALYLCASSFPGGEQYFGPGTRLTVT.

This sequence joins TRBV27 and TRBJ1-2; D gene unclear. The CDR3 has 17 amino acids. V was trimmed by 4 bases and J by 0 bases, leaving 18 bases between them. Germline V gene data show CDR1 as MNHEY and CDR2 as SMNVEV (reference sequence). The DNA for the CDR3 is TGTGCCAGCAGTTCCATTACAGTACCAGGAGCTAACTATGGCTACACCTTC. It specifies CASSSITVPGANYGYTF.

V usage is TRBV4-3 and J usage is TRBJ1-2, with TRBD1 matching over 7 bases. The CDR3 totals 16 residues. Per the germline V gene, CDR1 is LGHNA and CDR2 is YSLEER. V was clipped by 1 base and J by 4 bases; unmatched bases: 9. The CDR3 protein is CASSQGVRGQVYGYTF. The CDR3 DNA follows: TGCGCCAGCAGCCAAGGGGTAAGGGGGCAGGTCTATGGCTACACCTTC.

In its sample, this clone was seen once. The CDR3 region has the DNA TGTGCCAGTGGGGCCCGGGACAGTTCTGAAAAACTGTTTTTT. As protein: CASGARDSSEKLFF. The V gene is TRBV19, the J gene TRBJ1-4, with 7 bases aligning to TRBD1. This CDR3 contains 14 residues. The V segment lost 8 bases and the J segment 7 bases; nucleotides outside the gene matches: 10. The V gene's germline CDR1 is LNHDA and CDR2 SQIVND (reference sequence).

This chain links TRBV9 with TRBJ2-5, with D perhaps matching TRBD1 or TRBD2 (6 bases each). V lost 4 bases and J 2 bases, leaving 15 bases between the germline ends. The CDR3 extends over 15 amino acids. In germline, CDR1 is SGDLS, CDR2 YYNGEE. Here the CDR3 reads CASSSGGGRQETQYF. DNA of the CDR3: TGTGCCAGCAGCTCAGGTGGGGGGCGGCAAGAGACCCAGTACTTC.

This clone was detected a few times. The rearrangement uses TRBV7-9 and TRBJ1-2; D is possibly TRBD1 (5 bases). From germline, CDR1 is SEHNR and CDR2 FQNEAQ (reference sequence). The CDR3 has 12 amino acids. V lost 5 bases and J lost 6, with 10 bases in between. The CDR3 nucleotides read TGTGCCAGCAGCCCAGTGGGGGATGGCTACACCTTC. Protein: CASSPVGDGYTF. Drawing the rest from reference TRBV7-9 and TRBJ1-2, the complete variable domain is DTGVSQNPRHKITKRGQNVTFRCDPISEHNRLYWYRQTLGQGPEFLTYFQNEAQLEKSRLLSDRFSAERPKGSFSTLEIQRTEQGDSAMYLCASSPVGDGYTFGSGTRLTVV.

V gene TRBV4-1 combines with J gene TRBJ2-7; 8 nucleotides line up with TRBD1. V lost 3 bases to trimming and J lost 6 bases; unmatched junction nucleotides: 13. Germline values: CDR1 MGHRA, CDR2 YSYEKL. This CDR3 contains 16 residues. The CDR3 spells CASSHFGPGTGGEQYF. As DNA, the CDR3 is TGCGCCAGCAGCCATTTTGGCCCCGGGACAGGTGGCGAGCAGTACTTC.

The V and J genes are TRBV27 and TRBJ1-3; a weak D match, TRBD1 (5 bases). Germline CDR1 reads MNHEY; CDR2 reads SMNVEV (reference sequence). There are 15 residues in the CDR3. V was trimmed by 8 bases and J by 0 bases, leaving 14 bases between them. CDR3 in DNA: TGTGCCAGCCGAAGGGGCGGAAACTCTGGAAACACCATATATTTT. Protein product: CASRRGGNSGNTIYF.

V and J are TRBV2 and TRBJ2-7; D perhaps matches TRBD2 (6 bases). Germline CDR1 reads SNHLY; CDR2 reads FYNNEI. There are 12 residues in the CDR3. Trimming took 10 bases from V and 4 from J, leaving 14 bases between them. The CDR3: CAIPWRGYEQYF. CDR3 nucleotides: TGTGCCATCCCGTGGCGGGGTTACGAGCAGTACTTC.

Concerning this clone: Distinct nucleotide sequences in the sample also encode this CDR3. J is TRBJ2-7 and V is TRBV19; D uncertain. The CDR3 loop spans 15 amino acids. V lost 1 base and J 0 bases, leaving 10 bases between the germline ends. Germline V lookup: CDR1 LNHDA, CDR2 SQIVND (reference sequence). The CDR3 nucleotides are TGTGCCAGTAGTATAGGAACTGCCAGCTCCTACGAGCAGTACTTC. Translation: CASSIGTASSYEQYF. Full variable domain (outside the CDR3, taken from reference TRBV19 and TRBJ2-7): DGGITQSPKYLFRKEGQNVTLSCEQNLNHDAMYWYRQDPGQGLRLIYYSQIVNDFQKGDIAEGYSVSREKKESFPLTVTSAQKNPTAFYLCASSIGTASSYEQYFGPGTRLTVT.

The genes are TRBV4-1 and TRBJ2-7, with 8 bases identical to TRBD1. CDR1 and CDR2 from the germline V gene are MGHRA and YSYEKL. Trimming removed 1 base from V and 5 bases from J; junction bases left unmatched: 7. The CDR3 consists of 15 residues. CDR3 sequence: CASSQVGQGQHEQYF. In DNA, the CDR3 is TGCGCCAGCAGCCAAGTAGGACAGGGCCAGCACGAGCAGTACTTC.

The DNA for the CDR3 is TGTGCCGCGGCCAGGGGGCTTATGAACACTGAAGCTTTCTTT. Translation gives CAAARGLMNTEAFF. The chain joins TRBV19 to TRBJ1-1; TRBD1 matches 8 bases. CDR3 length: 14 amino acids. V gave up 11 bases and J gave up 0 bases; unmatched junction bases: 8. Germline V gene data show CDR1 as LNHDA and CDR2 as SQIVND (reference sequence).

The chain combines TRBV9 with TRBJ2-7; the D is unclear. The V end was cut by 3 bases, the J end by 0 bases, with 7 bases between. CDR3 size: 13 residues. Germline V gives CDR1 SGDLS, CDR2 YYNGEE. The CDR3 nucleotides read TGTGCCAGCAGCGAGGACGGCTCCTACGAGCAGTACTTC. This gives the protein CASSEDGSYEQYF.

The chain links TRBV28 to TRBJ1-2; D ambiguous. The germline CDR1 and CDR2 sequences are MDHEN and SYDVKM. The V and J ends lost 1 base and 0 bases respectively, with 9 bases between them. The CDR3 loop spans 15 amino acids. The CDR3 region is CASSLFPGPNYGYTF. The CDR3 DNA reads as TGTGCCAGCAGTTTATTTCCAGGTCCTAACTATGGCTACACCTTC.

The chain combines TRBV9 with TRBJ2-1; 13 positions agree with TRBD2. Germline CDR1 SGDLS, CDR2 YYNGEE. The length of the CDR3 is 18 residues. V lost 4 bases and J lost 7; bases outside the gene matches: 14. The CDR3 region is CASSTTVRLAGGRNEQFF. The CDR3 nucleotides are TGTGCCAGCAGCACGACGGTCCGACTAGCGGGAGGTCGGAATGAGCAGTTCTTC.

In its sample, this clone was seen a few times. The genes are TRBV7-9 and TRBJ2-6; unclear D gene. Germline V gene data show CDR1 as SEHNR and CDR2 as FQNEAQ (reference sequence). The V end lost 0 bases, the J end lost 11 bases, and 8 bases lay between the germline ends. CDR3 length equals 13 residues. CDR3: CASSLARDYVLTF. The CDR3 region has the DNA TGTGCCAGCAGCTTAGCTAGAGATTACGTCCTGACTTTC. The variable domain in full, completed from reference TRBV7-9 and TRBJ2-6, reads DTGVSQNPRHKITKRGQNVTFRCDPISEHNRLYWYRQTLGQGPEFLTYFQNEAQLEKSRLLSDRFSAERPKGSFSTLEIQRTEQGDSAMYLCASSLARDYVLTFGAGSRLTVL.

The chain carries TRBV4-1 and TRBJ1-3; no firm D call. Trimming left V 9 bases short and J 0 bases short, with 15 bases between. Germline-derived CDR1 and CDR2 are MGHRA and YSYEKL. This CDR3 has 15 residues. The CDR3 here is CASTPSSASGNTIYF. The CDR3 region has the DNA TGCGCCAGTACTCCCTCGTCCGCCTCTGGAAACACCATATATTTT.

Here the CDR3 DNA reads TGTGCCAGCTCACCAGGTAGTGATCAGCCCCAGCATTTT. Translated, it gives CASSPGSDQPQHF. The chain has TRBV18 and TRBJ1-5; D gene ambiguous. Germline loops: CDR1 KGHSH, CDR2 LQKENI. CDR3 length equals 13 residues. The V end lost 2 bases, the J end lost 5 bases, and 7 bases lay between the germline ends.

The V gene is TRBV5-6, the J gene TRBJ2-6; TRBD1 agrees at 9 bases. V shed 2 bases, J shed 1 base, and the junction held 4 bases outside the gene matches. CDR1 and CDR2 from the germline V gene are SGHDT and YYEEEE. The CDR3 spans 17 residues. The CDR3 is CASSLGQGTSGANVLTF. In DNA, the CDR3 is TGTGCCAGCAGCTTAGGACAGGGGACGTCTGGGGCCAACGTCCTGACTTTC.

This clone was picked up a small number of times. The chain recombines TRBV6-6 with TRBJ2-5, with D perhaps TRBD1 (6 bases). Between the trimmed V and J ends, which lost 6 bases and 5 bases, there was a span of 16 bases. The CDR3 is made up of 14 amino acids. The germline CDR1 and CDR2 sequences are MNHNY and SVGAGI (reference sequence). This CDR3 is CASSPQGSMETQYF. In nucleotides, the CDR3 is TGTGCCAGCAGCCCACAGGGTAGTATGGAGACCCAGTACTTC.